Listed below are T cell receptor beta chains from one sample, sequenced in a study of T cell changes during pregnancy in multiple sclerosis. Libraries were prepared by immunoSEQ multiplex PCR; TCRdb keeps only in-frame clonotypes and omits some of them. The sample carries roughly 34,000 clones, more than 75% recorded once. The source was CD4+ T cells from peripheral blood mononuclear cells, collected in the second trimester of pregnancy. The receptors stem from a female donor in good health, enrolled as a control in a pregnancy study. Each CDR3 is given with its conserved first and last residue. D genes are given only for firm matches. The listing skips clone size in some rows; elsewhere it reads once, few, many or a size class.

CDR3 DNA	CDR3 protein	clone size	V gene	D gene	J gene
TGTGCCAGCAGCGACAGGGGGCCTGGGGCCAACGTCCTGACTTTC	CASSDRGPGANVLTF	.	TRBV7-9	TRBD1	TRBJ2-6
TGCGCCAGCAGCTTGGGGACTAGTAATGAGCAGTTCTTC	CASSLGTSNEQFF	once	TRBV5-1	TRBD2	TRBJ2-1
TGTGCCAGTAGCCCGGGACAGAGTTACAATGAGCAGTTCTTC	CASSPGQSYNEQFF	.	TRBV19	TRBD1	TRBJ2-1
TGTGCCAGCAGCCCCATACTCGGGGGTGGCTACACCTTC	CASSPILGGGYTF	.	TRBV13	.	TRBJ1-2
TGTGCCAGCAGTGATGTAGCGGGTGCCTACAATGAGCAGTTCTTC	CASSDVAGAYNEQFF	.	TRBV25-1	TRBD2	TRBJ2-1
TGTGCCAGCAGCCCTCTTGGGCGGGGCACTGAAGCTTTCTTT	CASSPLGRGTEAFF	.	TRBV6-5	.	TRBJ1-1
TGTGCCTCCAGTACCCGGGACACCCGACAAGAGACCCAGTACTTC	CASSTRDTRQETQYF	.	TRBV2	.	TRBJ2-5
TGTGCCAGCGGACGACGGGGGGGGGAAAAACTGTTTTTT	CASGRRGGEKLFF	.	TRBV27	.	TRBJ1-4
TGTGCCAGCAGCCTTCGGACAGGGGGCAATCAGCCCCAGCATTTT	CASSLRTGGNQPQHF	.	TRBV6-1	TRBD1	TRBJ1-5
TGTGCCTGGAGTATTGGGGGGCAGCCCCAGCATTTT	CAWSIGGQPQHF	.	TRBV30	.	TRBJ1-5
TGTGCCGGCGGCGGGGTCCCCTACGAGCAGTACTTC	CAGGGVPYEQYF	.	TRBV6-6	.	TRBJ2-7
TGTGCCAGCTCACCAATGGGGACAGGCTTATACGAGCAGTACTTC	CASSPMGTGLYEQYF	.	TRBV18	TRBD1	TRBJ2-7
TGTGCCAGCAGTTCCGGCAGGGGTTCAGAGACCCAGTACTTC	CASSSGRGSETQYF	.	TRBV6-5	.	TRBJ2-5
TGTGCCAGCTCACTAGGGACAGGCGTAAATGAAAAACTGTTTTTT	CASSLGTGVNEKLFF	.	TRBV18	TRBD1	TRBJ1-4
TGTGCCAGCAGCTCCGCCCCCGGGACAGAAGGCTATGGCTACACCTTC	CASSSAPGTEGYGYTF	.	TRBV7-9	TRBD1	TRBJ1-2
TGCGCCAGCAGTCAATCAAGACGTGCGGGACAGGGCATCAGAGTAGGTGAAAAACTGTTTTTT	CASSQSRRAGQGIRVGEKLFF	.	TRBV23-1	TRBD1	TRBJ1-4
TGTGCCAGCAGTCGCACCCCTACCTTCACACCTCTCGGACTAGCCGGCAATGAGCAGTTCTTC	CASSRTPTFTPLGLAGNEQFF	.	TRBV27	TRBD2	TRBJ2-1
TGTGCCAGCAGCTTTATAGGAGGGGTCGACGAGCAGTACTTC	CASSFIGGVDEQYF	.	TRBV7-9	.	TRBJ2-7
TGTGCCAGTAGTATCTCGGGACAGGCCAGAAACATTCAGTACTTC	CASSISGQARNIQYF	.	TRBV19	TRBD1	TRBJ2-4
TGTGCCAGCCGAGGGAGCGGGGTTAGCTCCTACGAGCAGTACTTC	CASRGSGVSSYEQYF	.	TRBV6-6	TRBD2	TRBJ2-7
TGCGCCAGCAGCTTGGAAGGCTCCTCAGGAACAGATACGCAGTATTTT	CASSLEGSSGTDTQYF	.	TRBV5-1	.	TRBJ2-3
TGCGCCAGCAGCCAAGAGGGGGACAAAGGGCAAGAGCAGTACTTC	CASSQEGDKGQEQYF	.	TRBV4-3	.	TRBJ2-7
TGTGCCAGTACCGAACAGGGAGCAACTAATGAAAAACTGTTTTTT	CASTEQGATNEKLFF	.	TRBV19	.	TRBJ1-4
TGTGCCAGTAGTGCCGGGACAGTTAGCACAGATACGCAGTATTTT	CASSAGTVSTDTQYF	.	TRBV19	TRBD1	TRBJ2-3
TGCAGCGTTGAAGCTCGTCGGGTCAGCACAGATACGCAGTATTTT	CSVEARRVSTDTQYF	.	TRBV29-1	.	TRBJ2-3
TGCGCCAGCAGCCAACCGGGACAGGGGGGCTACGAGCAGTACTTC	CASSQPGQGGYEQYF	.	TRBV4-1	TRBD1	TRBJ2-7
TGTGCCAGCAGCCATAGGGCGTTCGGGGGCGAGCAGTACTTC	CASSHRAFGGEQYF	.	TRBV28	.	TRBJ2-7
TGTGCCAGCAGTTACTCCAGGGCCGGCTATGGCTACACCTTC	CASSYSRAGYGYTF	.	TRBV6-5	.	TRBJ1-2
TGTGCCAGCAGTGCAACCGGGACAGGGGGCACTGAAGCTTTCTTT	CASSATGTGGTEAFF	.	TRBV6-1	TRBD1	TRBJ1-1
TGTGCCAGCAGTTACTCGGTCAGGGGAACGAACACTGAAGCTTTCTTT	CASSYSVRGTNTEAFF	.	TRBV6-5	.	TRBJ1-1
TGTGCCAGCTCACCACCAGACAGGGGGAGAAACACCATATATTTT	CASSPPDRGRNTIYF	.	TRBV18	TRBD1	TRBJ1-3
TGTGCCAGCAGTGTCCAGGGCAGCACCGGGGAGCTGTTTTTT	CASSVQGSTGELFF	.	TRBV2	.	TRBJ2-2
TGTGCCACCTTAGGGCCCGGGACAGGGGCGGGCGAGCAGTACTTC	CATLGPGTGAGEQYF	.	TRBV19	TRBD1	TRBJ2-7
TGTGCCAGCAACGTCCAGGGGATGAACACTGAAGCTTTCTTT	CASNVQGMNTEAFF	.	TRBV7-8	.	TRBJ1-1
TGTGCCAGCAGCGGGGGGACAGGGGTGGGGCTCACTGAAGCTTTCTTT	CASSGGTGVGLTEAFF	.	TRBV5-6	TRBD1	TRBJ1-1
TGCGCCAGCAGCCAGGGACAGGGGTGGGAGACCCAGTACTTC	CASSQGQGWETQYF	.	TRBV4-1	TRBD1	TRBJ2-5